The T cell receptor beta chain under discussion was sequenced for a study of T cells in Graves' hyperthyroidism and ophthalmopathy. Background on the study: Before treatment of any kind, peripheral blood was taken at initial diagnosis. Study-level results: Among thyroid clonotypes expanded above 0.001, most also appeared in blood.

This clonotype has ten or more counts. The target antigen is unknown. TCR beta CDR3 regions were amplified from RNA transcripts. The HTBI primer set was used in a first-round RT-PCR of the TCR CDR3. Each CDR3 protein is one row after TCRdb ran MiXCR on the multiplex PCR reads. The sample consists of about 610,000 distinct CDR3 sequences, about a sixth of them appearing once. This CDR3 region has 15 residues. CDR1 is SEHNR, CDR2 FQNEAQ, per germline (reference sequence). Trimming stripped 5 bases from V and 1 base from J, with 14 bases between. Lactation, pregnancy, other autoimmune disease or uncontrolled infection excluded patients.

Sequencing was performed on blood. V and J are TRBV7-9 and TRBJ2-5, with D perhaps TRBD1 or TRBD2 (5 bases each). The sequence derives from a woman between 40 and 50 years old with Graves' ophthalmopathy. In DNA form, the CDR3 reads TGTGCCAGCAGCCGGGACCAGGGATTCCAAGAGACCCAGTACTTC. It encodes CASSRDQGFQETQYF.